The 21 T cell receptor beta chains given below trace back to one sample, sequenced in a study of cytomegalovirus exposure and HLA in healthy donors. Amplification used 60 Vbeta primers and 13 Jbeta primers. Data came from immunoSEQ multiplex PCR; TCRdb stores just in-frame clones and leaves some out. The table lists around 170,000 clones, over 80% of them singletons. The sequenced sample was PBMCs. Receptors were obtained from a man aged 40-55 years in good health and CMV-seropositive.

CDR3 nucleotide sequence: TGTGCCAGCAGGACAGGGGGCGCTCCGTCGAATGGCTACACCTTC. It translates to CASRTGGAPSNGYTF. The V call is TRBV27, the J call TRBJ1-2, with 10 bases that match TRBD1. Germline values: CDR1 MNHEY, CDR2 SMNVEV (reference sequence). The CDR3 is 15 amino acids. Losses at the gene ends were 6 bases for V and 6 bases for J; bases not matched to a gene: 10.

This sequence joins TRBV27 and TRBJ1-2; D perhaps matches TRBD1 (5 bases). Deletions cut 2 bases from V and 4 bases from J, with 17 bases between. Germline V gene lookup returns CDR1 MNHEY and CDR2 SMNVEV (reference sequence). This CDR3 contains 16 residues. The CDR3 protein is CASSLSQGPLSYGYTF. In DNA form, the CDR3 reads TGTGCCAGCAGTTTAAGCCAGGGCCCATTATCCTATGGCTACACCTTC.

This chain links TRBV19 with TRBJ2-5; 11 nucleotides agree with TRBD1. Looked up from germline, CDR1 is LNHDA and CDR2 is SQIVND (reference sequence). The CDR3 totals 15 residues. The trim removed 5 bases at V and 2 bases at J, leaving 4 bases unmatched. The CDR3 nucleotides read TGTGCCAGTAGTGCGTGGGACAGGGGGCAAGAGACCCAGTACTTC. As protein: CASSAWDRGQETQYF.

The DNA of the CDR3 is TGTGCCAGCAGCCCCGGAGCGAACACCGGGGAGCTGTTTTTT. Translation gives CASSPGANTGELFF. This chain uses TRBV11-2 with TRBJ2-2; D is unresolved. CDR1 and CDR2 from the germline V gene are SGHAT and FQNNGV. Trimming took 5 bases from V and 0 from J, leaving 7 bases between them. The CDR3 is 14 amino acids.

V is TRBV19 and J is TRBJ1-4; D is ambiguous. V gave up 5 bases and J gave up 5 bases, with 18 bases separating them. The CDR3 consists of 16 residues. CDR1 and CDR2 (germline): LNHDA, SQIVND (reference sequence). CDR3 coding DNA: TGTGCCAGTAGTCCCCCCGGCGGAGGCCGCAATGAAAAACTGTTTTTT. The encoded protein is CASSPPGGGRNEKLFF.

V is TRBV10-3 and J is TRBJ1-2; 12 bases line up with TRBD1. Germline-derived CDR1 and CDR2 are ENHRY and SYGVKD. The CDR3 is 15 amino acids. V was pared by 3 bases and J by 7 bases, with 6 bases of the junction left unmatched. CDR3 in DNA: TGTGCCATCAGTGAACCGGGACAGGGGGCGCGTGGCTACACCTTC. Amino acids: CAISEPGQGARGYTF.

A note on this clone: One junction end disagrees with the germline gene, perhaps due to a read error. The V and J genes are TRBV15 and TRBJ2-3; 8 positions match TRBD2. Germline V gene lookup returns CDR1 LNHNV and CDR2 YYDKDF (reference sequence). The CDR3 totals 16 residues. This CDR3 is CAASRDDGGVGDTQYF. CDR3 DNA: TGTGCCGCCAGCAGAGATGACGGGGGGGTTGGAGATACGCAGTATTTT.

V usage is TRBV27 and J usage is TRBJ1-1; possible D gene TRBD1, 5 bases. The ends were cut back, 3 bases at V and 4 bases at J, with 9 bases in the middle. CDR3 length: 13 residues. Germline lookup yields CDR1 MNHEY and CDR2 SMNVEV (reference sequence). This CDR3 reads CASSFGGSTEAFF. The CDR3 DNA sequence: TGTGCCAGCAGTTTCGGGGGAAGCACTGAAGCTTTCTTT.

V and J are TRBV18 and TRBJ2-2; D unresolved. Between the trimmed V and J ends, which lost 2 bases and 4 bases, there was a span of 14 bases. CDR1 is KGHSH and CDR2 is LQKENI in the germline V gene. The CDR3 is 16 amino acids. CDR3 protein: CASSPSGQHLTGELFF. CDR3 in DNA: TGTGCCAGCTCACCAAGTGGGCAGCACCTCACCGGGGAGCTGTTTTTT. The whole variable domain, remainder taken from reference TRBV18 and TRBJ2-2, is NAGVMQNPRHLVRRRGQEARLRCSPMKGHSHVYWYRQLPEEGLKFMVYLQKENIIDESGMPKERFSAEFPKEGPSILRIQQVVRGDSAAYFCASSPSGQHLTGELFFGEGSRLTVL.

The chain employs TRBV23-1 and TRBJ1-1; 12 bases align to TRBD1. TRBV23-1 belongs to the ORF category, with a function that is uncertain. This CDR3 comprises 18 residues. J was trimmed by 2 bases and V by 0 bases; bases with no gene match: 7. The CDR3 spells CASSQSGDRGPGNTEAFF. In DNA form, the CDR3 reads TGCGCCAGCAGTCAATCGGGGGACAGGGGGCCAGGAAACACTGAAGCTTTCTTT.

This rearrangement joins TRBV12-5 to TRBJ1-1; 7 bases map to TRBD1. Per germline, CDR1 LGHNT and CDR2 FRNRAP. CDR3 length equals 12 residues. The junction had 6 bases not matched to a gene; V was cut back by 7 bases and J by 7 bases. The CDR3: CASAGTASEAFF. The CDR3 DNA is TGTGCTAGTGCCGGGACAGCCAGTGAAGCTTTCTTT.

The rearrangement joins TRBV9 to TRBJ2-5; no clear D gene. Trimming stripped 0 bases from V and 5 bases from J, with 14 bases between. Germline loops: CDR1 SGDLS, CDR2 YYNGEE. The CDR3 spans 15 residues. The CDR3: CASSVGQYPLETQYF. The CDR3 DNA reads as TGTGCCAGCAGCGTAGGCCAGTATCCTCTTGAGACCCAGTACTTC.

The chain recombines TRBV30 with TRBJ1-4; D might be TRBD1 (6 bases). V lost 8 bases to trimming and J lost 4 bases, with 14 bases between them. CDR1 is GTSNPN, CDR2 SVGIG, per germline (reference sequence). The CDR3 contains 13 residues. This chain's CDR3 is CAVSGTSNEKLFF. DNA for the CDR3: TGTGCCGTCTCCGGGACAAGTAATGAAAAACTGTTTTTT. The full variable domain, completed using reference TRBV30 and TRBJ1-4, is SQTIHQWPATLVQPVGSPLSLECTVEGTSNPNLYWYRQAAGRGLQLLFYSVGIGQISSEVPQNLSASRPQDRQFILSSKKLLLSDSGFYLCAVSGTSNEKLFFGSGTQLSVL.

V usage is TRBV6-4 and J usage is TRBJ2-1, with D tentatively TRBD2 (5 bases). There are 14 residues in the CDR3. Germline CDR1 reads MRHNA; CDR2 reads SNTAGT. V lost 6 bases, J lost 4 bases, and 13 bases lay in between. The CDR3 reads CASSELGNYNEQFF. The CDR3 region has the DNA TGTGCCAGCAGCGAACTAGGGAATTACAATGAGCAGTTCTTC.

The gene calls are TRBV11-2 and TRBJ2-2; 9 bases line up with TRBD2. The ends lost 6 bases at V and 6 bases at J; junction bases unmatched: 8. This CDR3 is built from 15 residues. Germline V gene data show CDR1 as SGHAT and CDR2 as FQNNGV. CDR3 bases: TGTGCCAGCAGATTTGTCCGGACTAGCGCCGGGGAGCTGTTTTTT. Translating gives CASRFVRTSAGELFF.

The chain combines TRBV11-2 with TRBJ2-2; 8 bases line up with TRBD2. The trim removed 5 bases at V and 2 bases at J, leaving 7 bases unmatched. This CDR3 has 16 amino acids. Germline CDR1 is SGHAT and CDR2 is FQNNGV. The CDR3 DNA is TGTGCCAGCAGCACTTTAGCGGGGACTAACACCGGGGAGCTGTTTTTT. It specifies CASSTLAGTNTGELFF.

This sequence joins TRBV7-9 and TRBJ2-1; 8 positions match TRBD2. V gave up 3 bases and J gave up 2 bases; unmatched junction bases: 12. Germline CDR1 is SEHNR and CDR2 is FQNEAQ (reference sequence). The CDR3 totals 18 residues. The CDR3 nucleotides read TGTGCCAGCAGCTTTCTAGCGGGCTTCCTACAGGCCTACAATGAGCAGTTCTTC. Encoded protein: CASSFLAGFLQAYNEQFF.

The rearrangement uses TRBV29-1 and TRBJ2-1, with a tentative D call TRBD1 (5 bases). CDR1 is SQVTM and CDR2 is ANQGSEA in the germline V gene. Trimming removed 6 bases from V and 7 bases from J, with 19 bases in between. The CDR3 length is 14 residues. The CDR3 is CSVGRLQGTNEQFF. The CDR3 DNA reads TGCAGCGTCGGAAGGTTGCAGGGCACGAATGAGCAGTTCTTC.

J is TRBJ1-5 and V is TRBV27; 8 bases are shared with TRBD1. V lost 7 bases and J lost 1; bases outside the gene matches: 3. Germline V gives CDR1 MNHEY, CDR2 SMNVEV (reference sequence). This CDR3 contains 14 residues. CDR3: CASNTGGSNQPQHF. CDR3 DNA sequence: TGTGCCAGCAACACAGGGGGGAGCAATCAGCCCCAGCATTTT.

A note on this clone: Mismatch with germline at one junction end may stem from a read error. The chain couples TRBV4-3 to TRBJ2-7, with 8 bases lining up with TRBD2. Looked up from germline, CDR1 is LGHNA and CDR2 is YSLEER. The CDR3 contains 18 residues. The CDR3 loop reads CASSQDTPWAGGSYAQYF. DNA for the CDR3: TGCGCCAGCAGCCAAGATACCCCCTGGGCGGGGGGCTCCTACGCGCAGTACTTC.

The gene calls are TRBV6-1 and TRBJ2-1, with TRBD2 identical over 9 bases. V lost 6 bases to trimming and J lost 9 bases; unmatched junction nucleotides: 6. The length of the CDR3 is 13 residues. Per the germline V gene, CDR1 is MNHNS and CDR2 is SASEGT. CDR3 sequence (DNA): TGTGCCAGCAGGTCTAGCGGGGTGGGTGAGCAGTTCTTC. This codes for CASRSSGVGEQFF.